The present T cell receptor (beta chain) was sequenced within a study of blood T cell repertoires in COVID-19. Losses at the gene ends were 3 bases for V and 6 bases for J; bases not matched to a gene: 5. The V gene's germline CDR1 is LNHDA and CDR2 SQIVND (reference sequence). The CDR3 extends over 14 amino acids. Per the authors' pipeline: Amplification with reference gene primers provided the estimates of nucleated cell counts. This table comes from immunoSEQ multiplex PCR, and its TCRdb copy is limited to in-frame clones, with some not included. V and J calls and clone size are copied from that table; D and trimming were computed from the DNA. The table has 390,000 or so clones, 80% to 90% seen once; the top ten hold approximately 1%. Participants came from fewer than 25 US areas, aged roughly 18 to 95 years. Among Cohort 3 donors, those recovered had two negative PCRs, clearance, or symptom resolution.

The receptor comes from a man younger than 30 who had recovered from COVID-19. The chain employs TRBV19 and TRBJ1-5, with 7 bases matching TRBD1. Sample: PBMCs or T cells enriched from blood (not recorded which). The chain's CDR3 is CASSMLGGGQPQHF. The DNA for the CDR3 is TGTGCCAGTAGTATGTTAGGGGGCGGTCAGCCCCAGCATTTT.